The 14 T cell receptor beta chains below were found in one sample sequenced in a study of blood T cell repertoires in COVID-19. The assay was immunoSEQ multiplex PCR, and TCRdb's table has in-frame clones only and misses some. The sample consists of about 60,000 clones, around four fifths of them appearing once. What was sequenced was peripheral blood. These receptors were obtained from a human donor in a cohort sampled during active COVID-19.

The rearrangement links TRBV18 to TRBJ2-7, with TRBD2 matching over 11 bases. V trimming: 5 bases; J trimming: 2 bases; junction bases outside the gene matches: 5. The CDR3 runs to 15 residues. Per germline, CDR1 KGHSH and CDR2 LQKENI. The CDR3 nucleotides read TGTGCCAGCTCAGCCGGACTAGCGGGTACCTACGAGCAGTACTTC. It yields the protein CASSAGLAGTYEQYF.

The J gene is TRBJ1-2, the V gene TRBV15; D is perhaps TRBD1 (5 bases). V was trimmed by 3 bases and J by 6 bases, leaving 17 bases between them. This CDR3 has 15 residues. Germline values: CDR1 LNHNV, CDR2 YYDKDF (reference sequence). CDR3 amino acids: CATSSDLRVFDGYTF. The CDR3, as DNA: TGTGCCACCAGCAGCGATCTCAGGGTTTTCGATGGCTACACCTTC.

This clone has just one count. V and J are TRBV5-1 and TRBJ1-3; a weak D match, TRBD1 (6 bases). Trimming cost V 4 bases and J 3 bases, with 20 bases left between them. The length of the CDR3 is 17 residues. Germline assignment: CDR1 SGHRS and CDR2 YFSETQ. The CDR3 nucleotides are TGCGCCAGCAGCCCACGCGGGCGGACAGCAGATGGAAACACCATATATTTT. This gives the protein CASSPRGRTADGNTIYF.

V gene TRBV5-1 combines with J gene TRBJ2-7; 7 bases agree with TRBD1. The CDR3 sequence is 15 residues long. The V segment lost 1 base and the J segment 6 bases; nucleotides outside the gene matches: 10. Germline V gene sequence: CDR1 SGHRS, CDR2 YFSETQ. The CDR3 protein is CASSLTTGSKGEQYF. The CDR3 DNA is TGCGCCAGCAGCTTGACGACAGGGTCGAAAGGCGAGCAGTACTTC.

The count of this clone is one. The sample carries other DNA sequences with the same CDR3. J is TRBJ2-1 and V is TRBV5-1, with 9 bases lining up with TRBD1. This CDR3 spans 15 amino acids. Trimming removed 0 bases from V and 6 bases from J; junction bases left unmatched: 4. CDR1 is SGHRS, CDR2 YFSETQ, per germline. The CDR3 region has the DNA TGCGCCAGCAGCTTGGCGGGACAGGGCTCCAATGAGCAGTTCTTC. Protein product: CASSLAGQGSNEQFF.

The V call is TRBV3-1 (or the pseudogene TRBV3-2), the J call TRBJ2-1; 11 positions match TRBD2. V was clipped by 8 bases and J by 5 bases; unmatched bases: 5. The CDR3 is 14 residues long. Per germline, CDR1 LGHDT and CDR2 YNNKEL (reference sequence). CDR3 nucleotides: TGTGCCAGCGGTCGACTAGCGGGGAACAATGAGCAGTTCTTC. Translating it yields CASGRLAGNNEQFF.

The chain links TRBV18 to TRBJ1-1, with 9 bases that match TRBD1. Trimming took 5 bases from V and 4 from J; bases not matched to a gene: 5. CDR1 is KGHSH, CDR2 LQKENI, per germline. The CDR3 extends over 14 amino acids. The DNA of the CDR3 is TGTGCCAGCTCATCCGGGACAGGGAGCACTGAAGCTTTCTTT. This codes for CASSSGTGSTEAFF.

The V call is TRBV2, the J call TRBJ2-2, with a possible D match to TRBD1 (5 bases). Germline V lookup: CDR1 SNHLY, CDR2 FYNNEI. Trimming removed 4 bases at V and 9 bases at J, with 9 bases between. The length of the CDR3 is 12 residues. The chain's CDR3 is CASSAGRRELFF. The CDR3 DNA reads as TGTGCCAGCAGTGCAGGGCGCCGGGAGCTGTTTTTT.

This clone appeared a few times. This rearrangement joins TRBV20-1 to TRBJ2-5; D is possibly TRBD1 (5 bases). V was pared by 3 bases and J by 3 bases, with 17 bases between. The CDR3 covers 15 residues. Germline V gives CDR1 DFQATT, CDR2 SNEGSKA (reference sequence). The CDR3 reads CSASIWPGAEETQYF. For the CDR3, the DNA is TGCAGTGCTAGTATCTGGCCTGGGGCAGAAGAGACCCAGTACTTC.

The chain couples TRBV11-2 to TRBJ2-5, with TRBD1 identical over 7 bases. V shed 3 bases, J shed 1 base, and the junction held 5 bases outside the gene matches. The CDR3 spans 15 residues. CDR1 and CDR2 (germline): SGHAT, FQNNGV. CDR3 bases: TGTGCCAGCAGCTTGATGGGACAGTCCCAAGAGACCCAGTACTTC. Its protein product is CASSLMGQSQETQYF.

The rearrangement links TRBV28 to TRBJ1-4; unclear D gene. CDR1 and CDR2 (germline): MDHEN, SYDVKM. Trimming took 3 bases from V and 6 from J, leaving 5 bases between them. This CDR3 has 12 amino acids. The CDR3 nucleotides read TGTGCCAGCAGTTTTCTCTATGAAAAACTGTTTTTT. This translates into CASSFLYEKLFF.

This chain connects TRBV2 to TRBJ1-2, with a possible D match to TRBD1 (6 bases). The germline V and J ends were trimmed by 7 bases and 6 bases, with 12 bases remaining between them. The germline CDR1 and CDR2 sequences are SNHLY and FYNNEI. CDR3 size: 12 residues. The DNA for the CDR3 is TGTGCCAGCACTCGAAGACAGGATGGCTACACCTTC. Translating gives CASTRRQDGYTF.

The J gene is TRBJ2-3, the V gene TRBV11-1, with D possibly matching TRBD2 (6 bases). V was clipped by 4 bases and J by 0 bases, with 11 bases between them. Germline CDR1 is SGHAT and CDR2 is FQDESV (reference sequence). This CDR3 spans 15 amino acids. The CDR3 DNA follows: TGTGCCAGCAGCTCGCGGGGTTCTAGCACAGATACGCAGTATTTT. It translates to CASSSRGSSTDTQYF.

The chain combines TRBV21-1 with TRBJ1-4; the table calls TRBD1, which could not be checked here. TRBV21-1 is marked as a pseudogene. The CDR3 totals 18 residues. The CDR3 coding sequence is TGTGCCAGCAGCAAAAGAGTCGGCGGTGGAGGGGGCAGGGAAAAACTGTTTTTT. Its protein is CASSKRVGGGGGREKLFF.